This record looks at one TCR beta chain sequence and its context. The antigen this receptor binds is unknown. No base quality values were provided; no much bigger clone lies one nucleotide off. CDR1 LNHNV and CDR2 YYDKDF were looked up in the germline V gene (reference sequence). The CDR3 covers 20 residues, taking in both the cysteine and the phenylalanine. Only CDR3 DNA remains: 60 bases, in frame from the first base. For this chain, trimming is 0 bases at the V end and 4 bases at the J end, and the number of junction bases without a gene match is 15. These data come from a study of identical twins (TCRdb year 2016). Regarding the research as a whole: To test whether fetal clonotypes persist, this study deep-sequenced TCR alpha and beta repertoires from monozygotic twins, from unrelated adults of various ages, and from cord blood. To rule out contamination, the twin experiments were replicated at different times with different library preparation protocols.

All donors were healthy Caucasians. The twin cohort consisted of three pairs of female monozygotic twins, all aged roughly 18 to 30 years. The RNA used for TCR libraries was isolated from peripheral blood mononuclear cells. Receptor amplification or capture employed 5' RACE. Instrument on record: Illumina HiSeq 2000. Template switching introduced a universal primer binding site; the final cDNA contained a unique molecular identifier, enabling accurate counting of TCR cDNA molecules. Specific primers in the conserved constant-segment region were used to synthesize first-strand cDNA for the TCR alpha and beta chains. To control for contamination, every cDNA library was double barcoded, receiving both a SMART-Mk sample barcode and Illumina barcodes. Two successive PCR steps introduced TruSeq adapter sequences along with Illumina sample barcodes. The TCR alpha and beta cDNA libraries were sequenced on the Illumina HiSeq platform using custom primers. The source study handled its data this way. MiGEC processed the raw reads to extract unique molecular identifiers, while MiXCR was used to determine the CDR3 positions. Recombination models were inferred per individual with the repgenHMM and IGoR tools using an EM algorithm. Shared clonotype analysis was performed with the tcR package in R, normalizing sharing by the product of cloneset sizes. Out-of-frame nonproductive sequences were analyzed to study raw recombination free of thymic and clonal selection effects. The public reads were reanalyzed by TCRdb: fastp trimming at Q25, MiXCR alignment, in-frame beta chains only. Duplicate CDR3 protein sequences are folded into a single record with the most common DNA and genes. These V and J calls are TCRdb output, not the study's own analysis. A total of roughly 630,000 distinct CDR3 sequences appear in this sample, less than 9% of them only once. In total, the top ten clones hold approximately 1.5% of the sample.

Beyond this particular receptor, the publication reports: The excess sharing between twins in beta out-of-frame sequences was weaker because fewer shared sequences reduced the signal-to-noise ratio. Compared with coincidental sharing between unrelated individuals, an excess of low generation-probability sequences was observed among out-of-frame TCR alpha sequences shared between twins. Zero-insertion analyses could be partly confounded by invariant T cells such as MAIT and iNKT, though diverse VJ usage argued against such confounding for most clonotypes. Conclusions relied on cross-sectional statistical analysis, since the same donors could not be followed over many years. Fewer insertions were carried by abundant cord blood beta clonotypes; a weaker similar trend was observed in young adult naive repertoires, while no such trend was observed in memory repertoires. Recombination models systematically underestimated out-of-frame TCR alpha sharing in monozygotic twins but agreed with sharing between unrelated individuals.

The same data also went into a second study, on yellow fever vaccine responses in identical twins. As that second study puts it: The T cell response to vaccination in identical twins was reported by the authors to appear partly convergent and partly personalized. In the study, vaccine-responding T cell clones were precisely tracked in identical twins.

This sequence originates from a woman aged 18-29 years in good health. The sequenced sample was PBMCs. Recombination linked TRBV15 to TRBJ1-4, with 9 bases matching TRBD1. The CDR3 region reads CATSRDPRGPGGQGNEKLFF. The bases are TGTGCCACCAGCAGAGATCCCCGGGGCCCCGGGGGACAGGGTAATGAAAAACTGTTTTTT.